Each of the 21 T cell receptor beta chains below was sequenced from the same sample in a study of blood T cell repertoires in COVID-19. The protocol was immunoSEQ multiplex PCR, while the TCRdb copy is restricted to in-frame clones and leaves out a portion. Seen here are approximately 480,000 clones, nearly 90% observed once, and the top ten hold approximately 0.9%. Sequencing was done on a sample of peripheral blood. All receptors come from a man between 18 and 35 years old with COVID-19, enrolled during active disease.

The genes are TRBV5-1 and TRBJ1-1; a weak D match, TRBD1 (5 bases). CDR3 length: 15 residues. Per germline, CDR1 SGHRS and CDR2 YFSETQ. V was shortened by 0 bases and J by 4 bases, with 13 bases between the two germline ends. Here the CDR3 DNA reads TGCGCCAGCAGCTTGGGGACATCGGGGGGCACTGAAGCTTTCTTT. It yields the protein CASSLGTSGGTEAFF.

V is TRBV5-6 and J is TRBJ1-2; 9 nucleotides match TRBD1. This CDR3 has 12 residues. Germline V gene data show CDR1 as SGHDT and CDR2 as YYEEEE. V dropped 3 bases and J dropped 8; count of bases not matched to a gene: 2. In DNA form, the CDR3 reads TGTGCCAGCAGCTGGACAGGGGTGGGCTACACCTTC. It codes for CASSWTGVGYTF.

On this clone: The sample holds other DNA sequences that translate to the same CDR3. This chain uses TRBV6-6 with TRBJ2-1; 8 nucleotides align to TRBD2. Germline CDR1 and CDR2: MNHNY and SVGAGI (reference sequence). V dropped 6 bases and J dropped 3; count of bases not matched to a gene: 4. There are 14 residues in the CDR3. The CDR3 reads CASSSGGVYNEQFF. CDR3 DNA sequence: TGTGCCAGCAGCTCGGGGGGGGTCTACAATGAGCAGTTCTTC.

This chain links TRBV19 with TRBJ2-7; 12 positions agree with TRBD1. Per germline, CDR1 LNHDA and CDR2 SQIVND (reference sequence). V gave up 10 bases and J gave up 4 bases; unmatched junction bases: 5. This CDR3 spans 13 amino acids. CDR3: CATRDRGQYEQYF. The CDR3 DNA is TGTGCCACCAGGGACAGGGGGCAATACGAGCAGTACTTC. The full variable domain, with the rest looked up from reference TRBV19 and TRBJ2-7, is DGGITQSPKYLFRKEGQNVTLSCEQNLNHDAMYWYRQDPGQGLRLIYYSQIVNDFQKGDIAEGYSVSREKKESFPLTVTSAQKNPTAFYLCATRDRGQYEQYFGPGTRLTVT.

The chain uses TRBV14 and TRBJ1-2; no clear D gene. Germline assignment: CDR1 SGHDN and CDR2 FVKESK. The CDR3 covers 15 residues. The germline V and J ends were trimmed by 3 bases and 6 bases, with 17 bases remaining between them. CDR3 DNA: TGTGCCAGCAGCCAGCGCAACAGCCCCCGAAATGGCTACACCTTC. As protein: CASSQRNSPRNGYTF.

V is TRBV5-1 and J is TRBJ1-1; possible D gene TRBD1, 5 bases. This CDR3 contains 14 residues. CDR1 and CDR2 (germline): SGHRS, YFSETQ. V lost 0 bases and J lost 4, with 10 bases in between. CDR3 DNA sequence: TGCGCCAGCAGCTTGGGACAGACGGGCACTGAAGCTTTCTTT. It is translated as CASSLGQTGTEAFF.

This clone was found once. The CDR3 DNA sequence: TGTGCCAGCAGTCACAGGGTTCTCACTGAAGCTTTCTTT. Its protein product is CASSHRVLTEAFF. V and J are TRBV12-3 or TRBV12-4 and TRBJ1-1; D is perhaps TRBD1 (6 bases). The CDR3 runs to 13 residues. V was pared by 5 bases and J by 4 bases, with 11 bases between.

The chain is built from TRBV6-5 and TRBJ2-1, with D maybe TRBD1 (5 bases). The V end was cut by 4 bases, the J end by 0 bases, with 10 bases between. The CDR3 has 15 residues. The V gene's germline CDR1 is MNHEY and CDR2 SVGAGI. The CDR3 DNA follows: TGTGCCAGCAGTTCGCAGGGTTACTCCTACAATGAGCAGTTCTTC. Translating it yields CASSSQGYSYNEQFF.

V is TRBV6-1 and J is TRBJ2-3; D might be TRBD1 (6 bases). Trimming took 1 base from V and 2 from J, leaving 16 bases between them. Germline V gene data show CDR1 as MNHNS and CDR2 as SASEGT. The CDR3 totals 17 residues. The DNA for the CDR3 is TGTGCCAGCAGTGAAGAGGGGGAATTGCCCCCCACAGATACGCAGTATTTT. Its translation is CASSEEGELPPTDTQYF.

This chain joins TRBV12-3 or TRBV12-4 and TRBJ1-1; D is perhaps TRBD1 (5 bases). V gave up 6 bases and J gave up 5 bases, with 10 bases separating them. This CDR3 contains 12 residues. CDR3 in DNA: TGTGCCAGCAGCCCCAGGGTTACTGAAGCTTTCTTT. It codes for CASSPRVTEAFF.

CDR3: CASSLSLRQGWSGELFF. The CDR3 nucleotides read TGCGCCAGCAGCTTGTCCCTAAGACAGGGTTGGTCCGGGGAGCTGTTTTTT. This rearrangement joins TRBV5-1 to TRBJ2-2; 7 nucleotides match TRBD1. This CDR3 is built from 17 residues. V was pared by 1 base and J by 6 bases, with 12 bases of the junction left unmatched. Germline V gene data show CDR1 as SGHRS and CDR2 as YFSETQ.

This clone showed up just a few times. CDR3 sequence reads: CATADSGANVLTF. The CDR3, as DNA: TGTGCCACCGCAGACTCTGGGGCCAACGTCCTGACTTTC. J is TRBJ2-6 and V is TRBV11-3, with unresolved D. There are 13 residues in the CDR3. From germline, CDR1 is SGHNT and CDR2 YENEEA. Trimming left V 10 bases short and J 0 bases short, with 7 bases between.

The chain joins TRBV3-1 (or the pseudogene TRBV3-2) to TRBJ2-7; the D gene is possibly TRBD2 (6 bases). V lost 0 bases to trimming and J lost 2 bases, with 11 bases between them. The CDR3 runs 15 residues. The V gene's germline CDR1 is LGHDT and CDR2 YNNKEL (reference sequence). The CDR3 DNA reads as TGTGCCAGCAGCCAAGATGCTAGCGCAACCTACGAGCAGTACTTC. Amino acids: CASSQDASATYEQYF.

This chain uses TRBV20-1 with TRBJ2-2; TRBD2 aligns across 10 bases. This CDR3 comprises 17 residues. In germline, CDR1 is DFQATT, CDR2 SNEGSKA (reference sequence). J lost 7 bases, V lost 3 bases, and 14 bases had no gene match. The CDR3 sequence: CSASGSGSGGAVGELFF. In DNA form, the CDR3 reads TGCAGTGCTAGTGGGTCCGGGAGCGGGGGGGCGGTCGGGGAGCTGTTTTTT.

This chain links TRBV6-5 with TRBJ2-2; D remains unclear. Per the germline V gene, CDR1 is MNHEY and CDR2 is SVGAGI. This CDR3 region has 16 residues. V was clipped by 4 bases and J by 2 bases, with 14 bases between them. The CDR3: CASSFALGSNTGELFF. CDR3 coding DNA: TGTGCCAGCAGTTTTGCCCTGGGCAGCAACACCGGGGAGCTGTTTTTT.

The chain joins TRBV3-1 (or the pseudogene TRBV3-2) to TRBJ2-2, with D possibly matching TRBD1 (6 bases). Germline values: CDR1 LGHDT, CDR2 YNNKEL (reference sequence). Deletions cut 0 bases from V and 4 bases from J, with 12 bases between. The CDR3 has 16 amino acids. CDR3 protein: CASSQEGRGVTGELFF. CDR3 nucleotide sequence: TGTGCCAGCAGCCAAGAAGGCAGGGGTGTCACCGGGGAGCTGTTTTTT.

This clone was recorded only once. The chain employs TRBV5-4 and TRBJ1-2; weak D call: TRBD1 (5 bases). Trimming stripped 0 bases from V and 6 bases from J, with 12 bases between. This CDR3 is built from 14 residues. Germline CDR1 is SGHNT and CDR2 is YYREEE (reference sequence). Here the CDR3 reads CASSLGAGRNGYTF. The CDR3 coding sequence is TGTGCCAGCAGCTTGGGTGCAGGGCGGAATGGCTACACCTTC.

J is TRBJ2-6 and V is TRBV5-4; 7 bases line up with TRBD1. Unmatched junction bases numbered 4, after V lost 4 bases and J lost 0 bases. The CDR3 length is 16 residues. Germline V CDR1 and CDR2: SGHNT, YYREEE (reference sequence). The CDR3 DNA reads TGTGCCAGCAGCCCAGGGACAGACTCTGGGGCCAACGTCCTGACTTTC. Residues: CASSPGTDSGANVLTF.

The V and J genes are TRBV2 and TRBJ2-7, with a possible D match to TRBD1 (5 bases). Trimming removed 7 bases at V and 3 bases at J, with 19 bases between. CDR1 and CDR2 (germline): SNHLY, FYNNEI. CDR3 length: 15 residues. This CDR3 reads CASTQGLMSSYEQYF. For the CDR3, the DNA is TGTGCCAGCACCCAGGGCCTAATGTCGAGCTACGAGCAGTACTTC.

J is TRBJ2-5 and V is TRBV5-1; D is possibly TRBD1 (5 bases). Trimming removed 0 bases at V and 2 bases at J, with 8 bases between. The CDR3 extends over 14 amino acids. Per germline, CDR1 SGHRS and CDR2 YFSETQ. The CDR3 region is CASSLDPGQETQYF. The CDR3 DNA reads as TGCGCCAGCAGCTTGGATCCAGGGCAAGAGACCCAGTACTTC.

The sample holds one count of this clone. The chain is built from TRBV2 and TRBJ2-1; a possible D gene is TRBD2 (5 bases). Germline lookup yields CDR1 SNHLY and CDR2 FYNNEI. This CDR3 comprises 14 residues. With 5 bases removed from V and 7 bases from J, the gap between germline ends came to 15 bases. CDR3: CASSYRGNGNEQFF. The DNA of the CDR3 is TGTGCCAGCAGTTATCGGGGAAATGGTAATGAGCAGTTCTTC.